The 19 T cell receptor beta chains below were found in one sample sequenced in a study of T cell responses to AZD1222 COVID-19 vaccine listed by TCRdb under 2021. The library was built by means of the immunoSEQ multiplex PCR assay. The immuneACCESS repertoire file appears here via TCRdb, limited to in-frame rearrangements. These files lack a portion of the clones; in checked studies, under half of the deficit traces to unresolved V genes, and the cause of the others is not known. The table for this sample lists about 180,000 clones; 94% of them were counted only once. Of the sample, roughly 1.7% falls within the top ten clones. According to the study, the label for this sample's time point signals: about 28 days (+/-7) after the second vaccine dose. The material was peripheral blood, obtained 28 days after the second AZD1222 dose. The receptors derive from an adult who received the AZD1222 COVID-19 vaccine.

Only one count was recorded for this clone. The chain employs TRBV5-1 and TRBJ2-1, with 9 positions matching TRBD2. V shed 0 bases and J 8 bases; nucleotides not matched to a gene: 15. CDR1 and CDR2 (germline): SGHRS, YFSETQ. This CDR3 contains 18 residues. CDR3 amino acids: CASSLVGGRAGGWYEQFF. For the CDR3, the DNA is TGCGCCAGCAGCTTGGTAGGCGGGAGGGCCGGCGGATGGTATGAGCAGTTCTTC. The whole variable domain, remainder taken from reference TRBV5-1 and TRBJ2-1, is KAGVTQTPRYLIKTRGQQVTLSCSPISGHRSVSWYQQTPGQGLQFLFEYFSETQRNKGNFPGRFSGRQFSNSRSEMNVSTLELGDSALYLCASSLVGGRAGGWYEQFFGPGTRLTVL.

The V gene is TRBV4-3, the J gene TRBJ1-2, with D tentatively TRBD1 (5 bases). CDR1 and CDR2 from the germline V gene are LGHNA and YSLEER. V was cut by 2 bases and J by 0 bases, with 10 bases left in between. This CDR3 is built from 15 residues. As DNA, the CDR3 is TGCGCCAGCAGCCAAAGAGACAGTTCTAACTATGGCTACACCTTC. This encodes CASSQRDSSNYGYTF.

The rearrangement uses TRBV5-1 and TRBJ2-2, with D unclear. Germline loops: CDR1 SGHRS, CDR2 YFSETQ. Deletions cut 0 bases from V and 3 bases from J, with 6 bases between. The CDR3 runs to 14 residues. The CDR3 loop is CASSLESYTGELFF. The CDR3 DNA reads TGCGCCAGCAGCTTGGAGAGCTACACCGGGGAGCTGTTTTTT.

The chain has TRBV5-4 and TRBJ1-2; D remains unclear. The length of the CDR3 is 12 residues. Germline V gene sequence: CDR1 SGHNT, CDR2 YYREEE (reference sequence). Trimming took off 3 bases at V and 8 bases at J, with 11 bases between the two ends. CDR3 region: CASSSDERGYTF. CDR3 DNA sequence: TGTGCCAGCAGCTCGGACGAAAGGGGCTACACCTTC.

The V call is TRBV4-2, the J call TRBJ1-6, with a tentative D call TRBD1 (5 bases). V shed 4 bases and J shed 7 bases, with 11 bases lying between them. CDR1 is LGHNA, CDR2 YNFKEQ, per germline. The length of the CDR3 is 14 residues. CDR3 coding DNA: TGTGCCAGCAGCCCCGACAGCGAAAATTCACCCCTCCACTTT. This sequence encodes CASSPDSENSPLHF.

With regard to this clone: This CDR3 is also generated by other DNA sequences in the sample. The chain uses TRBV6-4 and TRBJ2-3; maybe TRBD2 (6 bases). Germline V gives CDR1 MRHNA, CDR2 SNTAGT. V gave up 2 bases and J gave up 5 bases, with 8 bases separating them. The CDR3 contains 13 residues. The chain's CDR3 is CASSDGAGDTQYF. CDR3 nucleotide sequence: TGTGCCAGCAGTGACGGAGCGGGAGATACGCAGTATTTT.

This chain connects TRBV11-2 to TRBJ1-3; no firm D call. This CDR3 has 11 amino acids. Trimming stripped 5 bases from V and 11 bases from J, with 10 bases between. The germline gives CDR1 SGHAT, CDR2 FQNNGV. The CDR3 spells CASSPHGAIYF. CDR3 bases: TGTGCCAGCAGCCCTCACGGGGCCATATATTTT.

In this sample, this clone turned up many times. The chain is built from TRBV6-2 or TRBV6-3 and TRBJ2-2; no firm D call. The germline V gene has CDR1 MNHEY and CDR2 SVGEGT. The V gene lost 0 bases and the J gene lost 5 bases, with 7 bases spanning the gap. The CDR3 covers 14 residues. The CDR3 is CASSYSLETGELFF. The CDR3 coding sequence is TGTGCCAGCAGTTACTCATTAGAGACCGGGGAGCTGTTTTTT.

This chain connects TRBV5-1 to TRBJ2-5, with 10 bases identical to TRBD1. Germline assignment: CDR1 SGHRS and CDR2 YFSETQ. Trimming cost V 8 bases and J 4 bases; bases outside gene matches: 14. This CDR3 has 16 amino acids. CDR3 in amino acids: CASYPPRDRGRETQYF. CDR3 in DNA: TGCGCCAGTTACCCTCCCCGGGACAGGGGTAGAGAGACCCAGTACTTC. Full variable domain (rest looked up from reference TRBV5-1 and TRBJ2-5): KAGVTQTPRYLIKTRGQQVTLSCSPISGHRSVSWYQQTPGQGLQFLFEYFSETQRNKGNFPGRFSGRQFSNSRSEMNVSTLELGDSALYLCASYPPRDRGRETQYFGPGTRLLVL.

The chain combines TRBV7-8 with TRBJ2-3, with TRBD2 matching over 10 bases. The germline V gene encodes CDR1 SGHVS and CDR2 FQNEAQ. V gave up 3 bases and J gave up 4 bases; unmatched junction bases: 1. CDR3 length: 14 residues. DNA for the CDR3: TGTGCCAGCAGCTTCAGCGGGGGGGCAGATACGCAGTATTTT. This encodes CASSFSGGADTQYF. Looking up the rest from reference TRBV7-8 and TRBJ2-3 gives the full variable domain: GAGVSQSPRYKVAKRGQDVALRCDPISGHVSLFWYQQALGQGPEFLTYFQNEAQLDKSGLPSDRFFAERPEGSVSTLKIQRTQQEDSAVYLCASSFSGGADTQYFGPGTRLTVL.

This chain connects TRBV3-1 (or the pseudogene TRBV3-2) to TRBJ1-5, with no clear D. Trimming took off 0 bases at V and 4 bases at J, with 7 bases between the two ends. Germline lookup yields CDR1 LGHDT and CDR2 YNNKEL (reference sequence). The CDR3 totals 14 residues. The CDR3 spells CASSQDLGNQPQHF. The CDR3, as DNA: TGTGCCAGCAGCCAAGATCTTGGGAATCAGCCCCAGCATTTT.

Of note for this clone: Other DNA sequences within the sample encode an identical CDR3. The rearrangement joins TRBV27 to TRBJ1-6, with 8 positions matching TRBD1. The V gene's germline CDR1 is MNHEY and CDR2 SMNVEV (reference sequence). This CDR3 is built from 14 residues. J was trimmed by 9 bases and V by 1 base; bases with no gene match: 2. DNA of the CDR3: TGTGCCAGCAGTTTATTGGACAGGGTTTCACCCCTCCACTTT. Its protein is CASSLLDRVSPLHF.

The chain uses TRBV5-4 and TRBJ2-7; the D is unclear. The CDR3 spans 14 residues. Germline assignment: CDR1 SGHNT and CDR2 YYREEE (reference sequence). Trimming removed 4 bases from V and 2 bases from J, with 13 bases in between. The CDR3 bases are TGTGCCAGCAGCCCGGGTAATTCCCCCTACGAGCAGTACTTC. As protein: CASSPGNSPYEQYF.

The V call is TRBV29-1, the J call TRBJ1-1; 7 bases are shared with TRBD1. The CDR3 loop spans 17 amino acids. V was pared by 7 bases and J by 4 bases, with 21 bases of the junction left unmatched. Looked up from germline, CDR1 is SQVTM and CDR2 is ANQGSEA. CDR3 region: CSGVTQWDRKEVTEAFF. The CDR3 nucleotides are TGCAGCGGCGTAACCCAGTGGGACAGAAAGGAGGTCACTGAAGCTTTCTTT.

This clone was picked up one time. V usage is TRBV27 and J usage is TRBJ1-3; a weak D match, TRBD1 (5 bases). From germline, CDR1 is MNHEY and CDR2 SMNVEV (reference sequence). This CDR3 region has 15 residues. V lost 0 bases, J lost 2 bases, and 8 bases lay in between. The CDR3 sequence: CASSLSQGPGNTIYF. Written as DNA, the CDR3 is TGTGCCAGCAGTTTATCGCAGGGACCTGGAAACACCATATATTTT.

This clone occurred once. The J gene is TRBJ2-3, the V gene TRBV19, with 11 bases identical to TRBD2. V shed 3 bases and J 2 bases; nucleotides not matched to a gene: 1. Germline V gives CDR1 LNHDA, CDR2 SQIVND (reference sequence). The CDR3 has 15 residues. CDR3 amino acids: CASSMTSGNTDTQYF. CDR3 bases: TGTGCCAGTAGTATGACTAGCGGGAACACAGATACGCAGTATTTT.

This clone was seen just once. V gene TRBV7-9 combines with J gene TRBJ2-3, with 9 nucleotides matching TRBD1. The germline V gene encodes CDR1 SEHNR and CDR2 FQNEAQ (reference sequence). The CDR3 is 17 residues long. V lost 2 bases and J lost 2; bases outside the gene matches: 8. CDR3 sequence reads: CASSLLPRDRVTDTQYF. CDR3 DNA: TGTGCCAGCAGCTTACTTCCGCGGGACAGGGTCACAGATACGCAGTATTTT.

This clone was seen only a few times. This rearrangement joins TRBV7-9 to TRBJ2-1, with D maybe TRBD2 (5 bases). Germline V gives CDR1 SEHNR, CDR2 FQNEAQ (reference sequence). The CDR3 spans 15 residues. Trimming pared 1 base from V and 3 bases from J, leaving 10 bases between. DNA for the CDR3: TGTGCCAGCAGCTTAGGTACCGGGGTCTACAATGAGCAGTTCTTC. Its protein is CASSLGTGVYNEQFF. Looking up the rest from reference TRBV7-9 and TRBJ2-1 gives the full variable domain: DTGVSQNPRHKITKRGQNVTFRCDPISEHNRLYWYRQTLGQGPEFLTYFQNEAQLEKSRLLSDRFSAERPKGSFSTLEIQRTEQGDSAMYLCASSLGTGVYNEQFFGPGTRLTVL.

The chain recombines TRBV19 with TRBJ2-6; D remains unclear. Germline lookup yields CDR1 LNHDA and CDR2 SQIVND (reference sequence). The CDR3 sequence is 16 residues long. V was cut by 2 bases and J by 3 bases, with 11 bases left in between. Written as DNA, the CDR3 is TGTGCCAGTAGTATAAGGCTGGCACTTGGGGCCAACGTCCTGACTTTC. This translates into CASSIRLALGANVLTF.